Listed below are T cell receptor beta chains from one sample, sequenced in a study of T-cell memory formation after mild COVID-19. TCRdb re-analysed the 5' RACE reads in MiXCR, keeping a single row per CDR3 protein. The data contain a few hundred thousand distinct CDR3 sequences, approximately 15% of them singletons. Sequencing input: PBMCs or a T cell subset sorted from them (not recorded which). The receptors here all came from a man aged 18 to 29 who had mild COVID-19 (a few samples of this study predate the infection). Cell type and time point are not known. CDR3s include the opening cysteine and the closing phenylalanine or tryptophan. A D gene is named only where the DNA matches it firmly. For some rows the clone size is stated as once, few or many, or as a class when expanded; others skip it.

many	15	TRBV10-3	TRBJ2-3	-	TGTGCCATCAGTGAGTACGGACAGCTCACAGATACGCAGTATTTT	CAISEYGQLTDTQYF
many	15	TRBV4-3	TRBJ1-1	-	TGCGCCAGCAGCCACCCCGACAGGCGAGACACTGAAGCTTTCTTT	CASSHPDRRDTEAFF
few	13	TRBV12-3/TRBV12-4	TRBJ1-5	-	TGTGCCAGTCAACAGGGTCAAGATCAGCCCCAGCATTTT	CASQQGQDQPQHF
-	12	TRBV4-3	TRBJ2-1	-	TGCGCCAGCAGCCAAGATGGTCTTGAGCAGTTCTTC	CASSQDGLEQFF
-	14	TRBV4-3	TRBJ2-1	-	TGCGCCAGCAGCCAAGCGCCTTATATTAATGAGCAGTTCTTC	CASSQAPYINEQFF
-	15	TRBV25-1	TRBJ1-5	TRBD1	TGTGCCAGCAGTGAAAAGGGCAGGGGGCTTCAGCCCCAGCATTTT	CASSEKGRGLQPQHF
-	13	TRBV27	TRBJ2-2	-	TGTGCCAGTTCCGTGAGGAACACCGGGGAGCTGTTTTTT	CASSVRNTGELFF
-	14	TRBV27	TRBJ2-1	TRBD2	TGTGCCAGCAGCGGGACTAGCGGGGGCCACAGCCAGTTCTTC	CASSGTSGGHSQFF
few	17	TRBV7-3	TRBJ2-1	-	TGTGCCAGCAGCTTATTGATACGGGGGAGCTCCTACAATGAGCAGTTCTTC	CASSLLIRGSSYNEQFF
-	11	TRBV12-3/TRBV12-4	TRBJ2-5	-	TGTGCCAGCAGTAACCAGCGGACCCAGTACTTC	CASSNQRTQYF
few	15	TRBV4-3	TRBJ2-7	TRBD1	TGCGCCAGCAGTATCGACAGGGGAACCTCCTACGAGCAGTACTTC	CASSIDRGTSYEQYF
-	14	TRBV2	TRBJ1-5	TRBD1	TGTGCCAGCAGTGAAAGACAGGGGGATCGGCCCCAGCATTTT	CASSERQGDRPQHF
-	14	TRBV5-4	TRBJ2-3	-	TGTGCCAGCATTCTGTGGGGGGCTACAGATACGCAGTATTTT	CASILWGATDTQYF
-	15	TRBV7-8	TRBJ2-5	-	TGTGCCAGCAGCTCTCGGGGGGCCAGGGGGGAGACCCAGTACTTC	CASSSRGARGETQYF
-	14	TRBV5-8	TRBJ2-5	-	TGTGCCAGCAGCCACAGGGTGTACCAAGAGACCCAGTACTTC	CASSHRVYQETQYF
-	13	TRBV12-3/TRBV12-4	TRBJ1-4	-	TGTGCCAGCAGTTTAGAGTGGAATGAAAAACTGTTTTTT	CASSLEWNEKLFF
few	14	TRBV7-9	TRBJ1-5	-	TGTGCCAGCAGCTCCACAGGGTTCCGTCAGCCCCAGCATTTT	CASSSTGFRQPQHF
-	15	TRBV10-3	TRBJ2-1	-	TGTGCCATCAGTGAGGGGGGCCCCGGTGACAATGAGCAGTTCTTC	CAISEGGPGDNEQFF
-	14	TRBV6-5	TRBJ2-6	-	TGTGGGACGTCCGTGGGGACAGGGGCCAACGTCCTGACTTTC	CGTSVGTGANVLTF
many	14	TRBV4-3	TRBJ2-7	-	TGCGCCAGCAGCCAAGGGGGGTTGGGCTACGAGCAGTACTTC	CASSQGGLGYEQYF
-	15	TRBV7-2	TRBJ1-2	-	TGTGCCAGCAGCTTAGCGCCGACACTGATCTATGGCTACACCTTC	CASSLAPTLIYGYTF
-	17	TRBV20-1	TRBJ2-1	TRBD2	TGCAGCCGCAGGGTGCTAGCGGGCCCCAGCTCCTACAATGAGCAGTTCTTC	CSRRVLAGPSSYNEQFF